Described below is a single TCR beta chain sequence and its context. Its antigen is as yet unknown. The record originates from a study of OX40 agonist ivuxolimab in advanced cancers. Background on the study: Enrollees could have had prior anti-PD-1, anti-PD-L1 or anti-CTLA-4 therapy, which approximately 40% had received. General observations from the study: By week 6 at 0.1 to 3.0 mg/kg, blood CD4+ and CD8+ T cells had expanded clonally.

The repertoire was sequenced with immunoSEQ multiplex PCR; TCRdb's copy has only in-frame clones and lacks some. The table records around 130,000 clones, about 93% of them present only once. Germline V lookup: CDR1 SGHTA, CDR2 FQGTGA. The CDR3 sequence is 15 residues long. Trimming shortened V by 2 bases and J by 0 bases, and 8 bases separated the two germline ends. The rearrangement joins TRBV7-3 to TRBJ2-1; D gene uncertain. Sample: CD4+ or CD8+ T cells sorted from blood, taken in a trial of the OX40 agonist ivuxolimab. This TCR came from an adult with an advanced solid tumor such as melanoma, head and neck, liver or kidney cancer. CDR3 nucleotides: TGTGCCAGCAGCTTACAGGAGAGCTCCTACAATGAGCAGTTCTTC. It codes for CASSLQESSYNEQFF.